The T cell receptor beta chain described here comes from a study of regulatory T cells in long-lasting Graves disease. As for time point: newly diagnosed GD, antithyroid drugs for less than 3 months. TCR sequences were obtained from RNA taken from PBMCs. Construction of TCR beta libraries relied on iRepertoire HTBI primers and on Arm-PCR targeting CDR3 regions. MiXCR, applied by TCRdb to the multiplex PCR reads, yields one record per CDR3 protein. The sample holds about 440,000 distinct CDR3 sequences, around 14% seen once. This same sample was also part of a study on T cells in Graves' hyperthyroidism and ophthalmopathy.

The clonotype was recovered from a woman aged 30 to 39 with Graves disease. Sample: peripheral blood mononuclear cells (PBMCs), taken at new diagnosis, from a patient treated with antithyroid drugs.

DNA for the CDR3: TGTGCCACCGGACTAGCGAGCTCCTACGAGCAGTACTTC. This gives the protein CATGLASSYEQYF. V usage is TRBV28 and J usage is TRBJ2-7; 9 nucleotides match TRBD2. The V gene's germline CDR1 is MDHEN and CDR2 SYDVKM. V lost 10 bases, J lost 0 bases, and 4 bases stayed unmatched. This CDR3 is 13 amino acids long.